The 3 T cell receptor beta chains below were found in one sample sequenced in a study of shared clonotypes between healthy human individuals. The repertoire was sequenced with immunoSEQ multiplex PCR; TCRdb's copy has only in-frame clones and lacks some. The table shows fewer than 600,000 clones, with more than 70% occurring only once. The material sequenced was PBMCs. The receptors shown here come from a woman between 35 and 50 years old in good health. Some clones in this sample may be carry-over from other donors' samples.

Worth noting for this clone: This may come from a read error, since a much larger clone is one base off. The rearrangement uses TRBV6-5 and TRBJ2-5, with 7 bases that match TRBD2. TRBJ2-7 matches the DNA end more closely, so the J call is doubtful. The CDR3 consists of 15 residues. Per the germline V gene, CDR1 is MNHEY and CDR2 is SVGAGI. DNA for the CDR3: TGTGCCAGCAGTTACGGGAGGGAGTTTTCCCACGAGCAGTACTTC. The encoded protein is CASSYGREFSHEQYF.

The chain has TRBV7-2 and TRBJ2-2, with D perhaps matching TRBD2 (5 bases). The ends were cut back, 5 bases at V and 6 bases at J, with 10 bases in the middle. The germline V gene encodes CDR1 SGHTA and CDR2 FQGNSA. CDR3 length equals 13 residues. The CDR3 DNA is TGTGCCAGCAGCCGAGGGTTAGCCGGGGAGCTGTTTTTT. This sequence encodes CASSRGLAGELFF. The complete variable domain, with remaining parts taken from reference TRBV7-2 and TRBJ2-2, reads GAGVSQSPSNKVTEKGKDVELRCDPISGHTALYWYRQSLGQGLEFLIYFQGNSAPDKSGLPSDRFSAERTGGSVSTLTIQRTQQEDSAVYLCASSRGLAGELFFGEGSRLTVL.

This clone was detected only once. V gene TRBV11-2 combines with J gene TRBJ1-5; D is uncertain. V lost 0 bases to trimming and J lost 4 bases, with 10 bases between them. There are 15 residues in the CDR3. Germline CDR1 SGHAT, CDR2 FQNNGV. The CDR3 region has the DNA TGTGCCAGCAGCTTAGATCTGGGGAGAAATCAGCCCCAGCATTTT. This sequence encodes CASSLDLGRNQPQHF.